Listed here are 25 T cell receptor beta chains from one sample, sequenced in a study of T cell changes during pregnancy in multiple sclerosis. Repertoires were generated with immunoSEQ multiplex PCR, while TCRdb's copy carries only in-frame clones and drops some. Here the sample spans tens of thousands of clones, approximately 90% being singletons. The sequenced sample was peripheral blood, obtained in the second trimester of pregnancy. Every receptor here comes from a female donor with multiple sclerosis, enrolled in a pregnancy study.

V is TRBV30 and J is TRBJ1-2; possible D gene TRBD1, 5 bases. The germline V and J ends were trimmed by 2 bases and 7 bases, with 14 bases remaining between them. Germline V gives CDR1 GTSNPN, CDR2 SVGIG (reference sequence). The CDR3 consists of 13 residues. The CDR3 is CAWSRQIQGGYTF. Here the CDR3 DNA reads TGTGCCTGGAGTAGGCAGATCCAGGGTGGCTACACCTTC.

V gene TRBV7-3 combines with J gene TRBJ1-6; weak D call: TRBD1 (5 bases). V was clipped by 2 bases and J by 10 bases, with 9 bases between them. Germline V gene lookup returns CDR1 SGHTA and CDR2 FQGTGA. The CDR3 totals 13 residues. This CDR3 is CASSLAGDSPLHF. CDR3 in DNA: TGTGCCAGCAGCTTAGCGGGGGACTCACCCCTCCACTTT.

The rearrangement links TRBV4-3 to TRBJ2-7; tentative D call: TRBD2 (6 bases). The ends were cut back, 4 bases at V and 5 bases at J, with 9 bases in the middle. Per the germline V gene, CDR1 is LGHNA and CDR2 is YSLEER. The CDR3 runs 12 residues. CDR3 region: CASSPGGDEQYF. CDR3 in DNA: TGCGCCAGCAGCCCGGGCGGGGACGAGCAGTACTTC.

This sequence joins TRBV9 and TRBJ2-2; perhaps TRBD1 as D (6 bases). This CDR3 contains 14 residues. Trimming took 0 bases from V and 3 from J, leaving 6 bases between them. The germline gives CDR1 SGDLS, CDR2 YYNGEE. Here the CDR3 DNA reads TGTGCCAGCAGCGTAGCAGGGGACACCGGGGAGCTGTTTTTT. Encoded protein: CASSVAGDTGELFF.

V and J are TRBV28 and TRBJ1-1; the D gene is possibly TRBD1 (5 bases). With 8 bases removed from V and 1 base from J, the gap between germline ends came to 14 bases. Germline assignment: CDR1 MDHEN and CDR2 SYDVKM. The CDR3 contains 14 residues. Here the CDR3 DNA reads TGTGCCAGCTACCCCGTCGGGGGGAACACTGAAGCTTTCTTT. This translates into CASYPVGGNTEAFF.

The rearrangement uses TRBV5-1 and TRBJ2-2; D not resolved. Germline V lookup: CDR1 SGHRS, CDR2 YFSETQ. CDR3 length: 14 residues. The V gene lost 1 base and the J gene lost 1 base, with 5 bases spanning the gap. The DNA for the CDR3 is TGCGCCAGCAGCTTGCCAGGGAACACCGGGGAGCTGTTTTTT. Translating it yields CASSLPGNTGELFF.

In DNA, the CDR3 is TGTGCCAGCAGCGTGCGGCGGACAGTGAATCAGCCCCAGCATTTT. This gives the protein CASSVRRTVNQPQHF. This chain connects TRBV9 to TRBJ1-5, with D perhaps matching TRBD1 (6 bases). V lost 2 bases, J lost 4 bases, and 13 bases lay in between. The CDR3 has 15 residues. Per germline, CDR1 SGDLS and CDR2 YYNGEE.

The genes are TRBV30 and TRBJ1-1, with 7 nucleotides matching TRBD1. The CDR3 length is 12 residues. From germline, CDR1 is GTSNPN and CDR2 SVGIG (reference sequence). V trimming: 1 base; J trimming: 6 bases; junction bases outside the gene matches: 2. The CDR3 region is CAWSGGGAEAFF. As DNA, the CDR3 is TGTGCCTGGAGTGGAGGGGGCGCTGAAGCTTTCTTT.

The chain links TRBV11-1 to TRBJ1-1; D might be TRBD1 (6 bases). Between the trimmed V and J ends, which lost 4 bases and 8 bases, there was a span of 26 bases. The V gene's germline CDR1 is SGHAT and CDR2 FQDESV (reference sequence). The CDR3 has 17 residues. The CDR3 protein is CASSSPFTGQWGGEAFF. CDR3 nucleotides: TGTGCCAGCAGCTCCCCGTTTACAGGGCAGTGGGGCGGCGAAGCTTTCTTT.

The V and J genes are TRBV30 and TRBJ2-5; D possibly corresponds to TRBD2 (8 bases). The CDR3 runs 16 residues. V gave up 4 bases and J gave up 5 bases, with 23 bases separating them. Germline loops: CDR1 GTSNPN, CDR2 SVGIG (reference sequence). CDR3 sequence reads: CAWKGGGGGRQETQYF. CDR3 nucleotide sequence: TGTGCCTGGAAGGGAGGGGGCGGGGGGAGACAGGAGACCCAGTACTTC.

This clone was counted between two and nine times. The CDR3 spells CASSPGQVYNSPLHF. The CDR3 DNA sequence: TGTGCCAGCAGCCCGGGACAGGTTTATAATTCACCCCTCCACTTT. V and J are TRBV7-6 and TRBJ1-6; 8 positions agree with TRBD1. The CDR3 has 15 amino acids. In germline, CDR1 is SGHVS, CDR2 FNYEAQ. Germline trimming cut 5 bases from V and 4 bases from J; bases unmatched to any gene: 4.

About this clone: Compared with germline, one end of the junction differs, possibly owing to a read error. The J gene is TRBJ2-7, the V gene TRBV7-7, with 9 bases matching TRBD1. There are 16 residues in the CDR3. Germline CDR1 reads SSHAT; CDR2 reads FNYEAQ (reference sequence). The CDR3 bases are TGTGCTAGCAGCTTAGAGAGAGGACAGGGGCCCTACGAGCAGTACTTC. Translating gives CASSLERGQGPYEQYF. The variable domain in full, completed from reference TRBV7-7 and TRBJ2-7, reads GAGVSQSPRYKVTKRGQDVTLRCDPISSHATLYWYQQALGQGPEFLTYFNYEAQPDKSGLPSDRFSAERPEGSISTLTIQRTEQRDSAMYRCASSLERGQGPYEQYFGPGTRLTVT.

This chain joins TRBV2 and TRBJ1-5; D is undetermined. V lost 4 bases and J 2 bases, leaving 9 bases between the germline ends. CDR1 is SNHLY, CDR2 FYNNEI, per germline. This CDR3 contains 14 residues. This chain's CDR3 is CASSVYGGNQPQHF. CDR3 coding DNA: TGTGCCAGCAGTGTATACGGGGGCAATCAGCCCCAGCATTTT.

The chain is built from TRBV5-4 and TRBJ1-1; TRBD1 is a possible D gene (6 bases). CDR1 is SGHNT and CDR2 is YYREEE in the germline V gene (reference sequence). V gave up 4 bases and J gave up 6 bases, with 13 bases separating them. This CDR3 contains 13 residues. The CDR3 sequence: CASSATGFSEAFF. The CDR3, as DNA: TGTGCCAGCAGCGCTACAGGGTTCTCTGAAGCTTTCTTT. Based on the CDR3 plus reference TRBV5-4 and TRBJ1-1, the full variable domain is ETGVTQSPTHLIKTRGQQVTLRCSSQSGHNTVSWYQQALGQGPQFIFQYYREEENGRGNFPPRFSGLQFPNYSSELNVNALELDDSALYLCASSATGFSEAFFGQGTRLTVV.

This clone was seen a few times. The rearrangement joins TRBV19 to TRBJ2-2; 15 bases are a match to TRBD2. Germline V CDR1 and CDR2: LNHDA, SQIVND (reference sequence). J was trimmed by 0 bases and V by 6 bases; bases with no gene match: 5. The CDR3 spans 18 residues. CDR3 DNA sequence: TGTGCCAGTAGCCTTGGGACTAGCGGGGGGACGAACACCGGGGAGCTGTTTTTT. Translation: CASSLGTSGGTNTGELFF.

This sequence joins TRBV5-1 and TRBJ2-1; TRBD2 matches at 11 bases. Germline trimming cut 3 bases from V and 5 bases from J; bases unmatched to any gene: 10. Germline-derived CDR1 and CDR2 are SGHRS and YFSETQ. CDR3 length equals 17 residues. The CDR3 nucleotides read TGCGCCAGCAGCTCACTAGCGGGGGCCGGACTCAACAATGAGCAGTTCTTC. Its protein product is CASSSLAGAGLNNEQFF.

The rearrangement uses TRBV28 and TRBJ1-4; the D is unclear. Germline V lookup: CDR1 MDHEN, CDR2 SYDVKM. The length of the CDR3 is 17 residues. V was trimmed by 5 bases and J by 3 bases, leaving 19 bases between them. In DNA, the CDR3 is TGTGCCAGCAGTCCAGACCGCACCGGGGAGGCTAATGAAAAACTGTTTTTT. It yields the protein CASSPDRTGEANEKLFF. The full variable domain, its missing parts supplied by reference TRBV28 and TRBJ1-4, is DVKVTQSSRYLVKRTGEKVFLECVQDMDHENMFWYRQDPGLGLRLIYFSYDVKMKEKGDIPEGYSVSREKKERFSLILESASTNQTSMYLCASSPDRTGEANEKLFFGSGTQLSVL.

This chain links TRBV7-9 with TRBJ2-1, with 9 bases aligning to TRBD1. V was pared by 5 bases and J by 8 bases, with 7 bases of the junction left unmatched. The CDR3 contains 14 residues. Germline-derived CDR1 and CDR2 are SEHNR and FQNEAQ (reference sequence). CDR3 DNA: TGTGCCAGCAGCCGTATGGGACAGGGTTATGAGCAGTTCTTC. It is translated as CASSRMGQGYEQFF.

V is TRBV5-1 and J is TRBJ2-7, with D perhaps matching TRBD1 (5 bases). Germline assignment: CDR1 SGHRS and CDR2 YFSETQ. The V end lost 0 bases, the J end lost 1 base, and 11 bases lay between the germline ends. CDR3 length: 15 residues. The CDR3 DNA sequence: TGCGCCAGCAGCTTGGAGGTGGGGCTGTCCTACGAGCAGTACTTC. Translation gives CASSLEVGLSYEQYF.

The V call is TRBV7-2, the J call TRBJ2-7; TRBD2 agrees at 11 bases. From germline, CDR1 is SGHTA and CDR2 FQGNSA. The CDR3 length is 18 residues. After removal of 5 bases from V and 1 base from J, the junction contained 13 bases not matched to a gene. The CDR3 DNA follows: TGTGCCAGCAGCCCAACAATACAACTAGCGGGGGAATCCTACGAGCAGTACTTC. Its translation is CASSPTIQLAGESYEQYF.

The CDR3 loop is CASSQGNRGRREKLFF. The CDR3 DNA reads TGCGCCAGCAGCCAGGGGAACAGGGGGCGACGGGAAAAACTGTTTTTT. J is TRBJ1-4 and V is TRBV4-1, with TRBD1 matching over 9 bases. The germline CDR1 and CDR2 sequences are MGHRA and YSYEKL. Trimming removed 3 bases from V and 8 bases from J; junction bases left unmatched: 10. The CDR3 runs to 16 residues.

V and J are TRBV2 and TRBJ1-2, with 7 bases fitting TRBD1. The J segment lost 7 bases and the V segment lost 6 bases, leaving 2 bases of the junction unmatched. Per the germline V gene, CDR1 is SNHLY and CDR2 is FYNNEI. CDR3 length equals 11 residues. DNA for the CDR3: TGTGCCAGCAGGGCAGGGGGTGGCTACACCTTC. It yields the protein CASRAGGGYTF.

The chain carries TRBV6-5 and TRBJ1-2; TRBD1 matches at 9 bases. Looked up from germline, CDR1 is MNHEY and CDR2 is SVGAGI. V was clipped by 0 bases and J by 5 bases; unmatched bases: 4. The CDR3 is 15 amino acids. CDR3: CASSYSVGQGYGYTF. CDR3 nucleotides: TGTGCCAGCAGTTACTCTGTGGGACAGGGTTATGGCTACACCTTC.

The CDR3 nucleotides are TGCGCCAGCAGCTTGGACAGGGTGGCAGATACGCAGTATTTT. Translating it yields CASSLDRVADTQYF. This chain connects TRBV5-1 to TRBJ2-3; a weak D match, TRBD1 (6 bases). Trimming took off 0 bases at V and 4 bases at J, with 9 bases between the two ends. Germline lookup yields CDR1 SGHRS and CDR2 YFSETQ. The CDR3 has 14 residues.

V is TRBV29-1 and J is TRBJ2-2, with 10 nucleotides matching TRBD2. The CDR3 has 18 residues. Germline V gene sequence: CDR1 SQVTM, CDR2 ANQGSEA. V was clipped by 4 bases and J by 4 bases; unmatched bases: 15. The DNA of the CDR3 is TGCAGCGTTGTAGGCTGGGCTAGCGGGGGCAAGGGCACCGGGGAGCTGTTTTTT. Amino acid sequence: CSVVGWASGGKGTGELFF.